This T cell receptor (beta chain) appears in the sequencing data of a study of cytotoxic CD8 clonotypes in ibrutinib-treated CLL (dated by TCRdb to the early 2020s). Turning to the overall study: In this cohort, over 14 patients were treatment-naive and roughly ten were relapsed/refractory, while approximately 18 had unmutated IGHV. Cryopreserved peripheral blood mononuclear cells were collected before treatment, at response, and at either disease progression or sustained remission. Partial responses were observed in around 25 patients and complete responses in 2; after a median follow-up of 68 months, remission was maintained in approximately 14 patients and progression was observed in about twelve. Of the 90 or so participants in the trial, about 25 had longitudinal samples available. Response samples were taken after a median of around 13 months on treatment, ranging from about 6 to 40 months. On average, each sample had roughly 260,000 productive templates and approximately 89,000 productive rearrangements.

Each clonotype received, on average, 10x coverage in deep resolution sequencing performed on a MiSeq, where the target depth lay between 1 in 1 million and 1 in 200,000 T cells. The immunoSEQ hsTCRB Kit was used to generate TCR beta libraries. On the study's bioinformatics: Data were analyzed with ImmunoSEQ Data Assistant and ImmunoSEQ Analyzer, with V, D and J genes assigned per IMGT definitions. Clonality, which ranges from 0 to 1, was calculated as one minus the normalized Shannon entropy of productive rearrangement frequencies. Public clonotype analysis was restricted to overrepresented clonotypes comprising at least 0.05% of each patient's repertoire. Repertoires from thirteen age-matched healthy donors in immuneACCESS were used as clonality controls. TCRdb holds this immuneACCESS table with in-frame rearrangements only. Some clones are missing; in checked studies, unresolved V genes explain under half, and the rest has no known cause. The V and J calls and clone size were taken over from that table, and D and trimming were inferred from the DNA. The sample table lists thousands of clones, 60% to 80% of them with a count of one. The ten largest clones take up about a quarter of the sample.

For this clone: Its recognized antigen is unknown. No quality values exist for individual bases; no much larger clone is one base distant.

For TCR beta library preparation, about 2.1 micrograms of genomic DNA were extracted from the cryopreserved PBMCs. Longitudinal blood samples from CLL patients on ibrutinib monotherapy underwent high-throughput TCR beta sequencing. The patients took part in an open-label, single-center phase 2 trial of ibrutinib monotherapy. Study-wide conclusions, independent of this receptor: Sustained-remission and progressing patients did not have matched sampling times, and lymph node repertoires were not examined. At baseline, clonality was higher than in age-matched healthy donors and showed a strong correlation with circulating CD8+ T-cell counts. Public clonotypes were rare and either contracted or stayed stable during treatment, and the rise in clonality at ibrutinib response reflected the expansion of private clonotypes. Clonality increased at ibrutinib response, stayed stable in sustained remission, and fell back toward baseline at progression.

Trimming removed 4 bases from V and 2 bases from J, leaving 11 bases between the germline ends. As encoded in the germline V gene, CDR1 is MGHDK while CDR2 is SYGVNS. Spanning cysteine to phenylalanine, the CDR3 consists of 14 amino acids. The retained sequence is limited to the CDR3, 42 bases, with the frame set at the first base. Specimen: PBMCs, collected before ibrutinib treatment. This TCR was sampled from a human donor with chronic lymphocytic leukemia. In this chain, TRBV25-1 is recombined with TRBJ1-1; the D gene cannot be named for sure. The DNA sequence is as follows: TGTGCCAGCAGTGGCTACTGGGGAAACACTGAAGCTTTCTTT. Its protein is CASSGYWGNTEAFF.